This note documents a single TCR beta chain sequence. The antigen is unknown. Because the CDR3 is missing its conserved closing phenylalanine or tryptophan, this is likely a read error. Time point denoted: late sampling 161 to 241 days after vaccination in a few convalescent patients. Sample treatment: roughly 10-day PBMC culture with coronavirus spike peptide pools or control peptides (ViraFEST assay). Expansion of antigen-specific T cells with peptide pools by ViraFEST preceded sequencing of TCRs. The Oncomine TCR Beta short-read assay was applied to DNA of cultured CD4+ T cells. TCRdb called the PCR reads again in MiXCR, with one record for every CDR3 protein. This sample has around 15,000 distinct CDR3 sequences; around 47% occur once, and the top ten carry 20%. Germline lookup yields CDR1 SGHTA and CDR2 FQGNSA. The CDR3 has 11 residues. With 5 bases removed from V and 4 bases from J, the gap between germline ends came to 5 bases.

The data derive from a study of vaccination and CD4 T cells after COVID-19. Study background: Post-vaccine specimens were obtained a median 72 days after dose two (range 14 to 241). Each control culture was treated with a CEFX pool, an HIV-1 Nef pool, or no peptide.

V usage is TRBV7-2 and J usage is TRBJ2-5; D gene uncertain. The material was CD4+ T cells from blood, cultured in vitro, obtained about 7 months after SARS-CoV-2 vaccination. The clonotype was recovered from a human donor who had recovered from COVID-19. Here the CDR3 DNA reads TGTGCCAGCAGCGACCGAGAGACCCAGTACTAC. It specifies CASSDRETQYY.